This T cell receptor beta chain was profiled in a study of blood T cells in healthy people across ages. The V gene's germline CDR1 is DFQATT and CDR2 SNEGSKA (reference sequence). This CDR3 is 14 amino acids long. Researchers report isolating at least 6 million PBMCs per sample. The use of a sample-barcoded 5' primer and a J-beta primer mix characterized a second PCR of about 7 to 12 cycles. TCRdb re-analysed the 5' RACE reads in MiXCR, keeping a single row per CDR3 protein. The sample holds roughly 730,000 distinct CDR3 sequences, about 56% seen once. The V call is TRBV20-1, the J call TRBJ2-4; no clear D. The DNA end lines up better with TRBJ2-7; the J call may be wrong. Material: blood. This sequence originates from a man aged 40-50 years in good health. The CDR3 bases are TGCAGTGCCATGCGCGCGGAAACGCTGGGCGAGCAGTACTTC. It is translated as CSAMRAETLGEQYF.